This T cell receptor beta chain is from a study of blood T cell repertoires in COVID-19. Whole-study context: Sources were T cells, B-cell-depleted T cells, or PBMCs; the material itself was cDNA or gDNA.

CDR3 length equals 13 residues. With V trimmed by 3 bases and J by 8 bases, 6 bases remained unmatched. Looked up from germline, CDR1 is SGHRS and CDR2 is YFSETQ. All recovered Cohort 3 donors got two negative PCRs, got clearance, or saw symptom resolution. Assay: immunoSEQ multiplex PCR; the TCRdb copy retains only in-frame clones and omits some. The table lists about 300,000 clones, roughly nine tenths of them singletons, with 5.5% to 6% in the top ten. The chain combines TRBV5-1 with TRBJ1-1; 8 bases line up with TRBD1. The sequenced sample was PBMCs or T cells enriched from blood (not recorded which). This TCR came from a woman aged 25 to 45 who had recovered from COVID-19. This CDR3 reads CASSSGPGGEAFF. The CDR3 region has the DNA TGCGCCAGCAGCTCGGGCCCAGGGGGCGAAGCTTTCTTT.